The 6 T cell receptor beta chains presented below share a single source sample, sequenced in a study of blood T cell repertoires in COVID-19. Method: immunoSEQ multiplex PCR; TCRdb's copy keeps in-frame clones and lacks some. This sample carries about 280,000 clones, 85% of them seen once, and the ten largest clones take around 2.5%. Sequenced sample: PBMCs or T cells enriched from blood (not recorded which). The receptor set was obtained from a woman aged 50 to 65 who had recovered from COVID-19.

Only one count was recorded for this clone. The V call is TRBV6-2 or TRBV6-3, the J call TRBJ2-7; 9 bases map to TRBD2. Germline loops: CDR1 MNHEY, CDR2 SVGEGT. CDR3 size: 17 residues. With V trimmed by 2 bases and J by 3 bases, 11 bases remained unmatched. CDR3 nucleotides: TGTGCCAGCAGTTACCCCACCCGCGGGGGGGCCAGCTACGAGCAGTACTTC. Translated: CASSYPTRGGASYEQYF.

V is TRBV6-2 or TRBV6-3 and J is TRBJ1-5, with 9 bases identical to TRBD1. V shed 4 bases, J shed 11 bases, and the junction held 12 bases outside the gene matches. This CDR3 is 15 amino acids long. CDR1 is MNHEY and CDR2 is SVGEGT in the germline V gene. The CDR3 sequence is CASSLSGQGFLAQHF. The DNA for the CDR3 is TGTGCCAGCAGTTTATCGGGACAGGGTTTTCTGGCCCAGCATTTT.

The V and J genes are TRBV29-1 and TRBJ2-5; tentative D call: TRBD1 (5 bases). V was pared by 6 bases and J by 0 bases, with 17 bases between. This CDR3 comprises 15 residues. Germline V lookup: CDR1 SQVTM, CDR2 ANQGSEA. This CDR3 reads CSVPEVQENQETQYF. CDR3 DNA: TGCAGCGTCCCCGAGGTACAGGAAAACCAAGAGACCCAGTACTTC.

This clone is a singleton in its sample. The chain links TRBV10-2 to TRBJ1-2; D is possibly TRBD1 (5 bases). Trimming left V 3 bases short and J 5 bases short, with 10 bases between. CDR1 is WSHSY, CDR2 SAAADI, per germline. This CDR3 spans 13 amino acids. CDR3 sequence (DNA): TGCGCCAGCAGTGAACAGGCGAGGTATGGCTACACCTTC. It translates to CASSEQARYGYTF.

The CDR3 here is CASSQRGGDYGYTF. Written as DNA, the CDR3 is TGCGCCAGCAGTCAGCGAGGGGGCGACTATGGCTACACCTTC. This chain joins TRBV5-1 and TRBJ1-2; TRBD1 agrees at 7 bases. The V and J ends lost 5 bases and 3 bases, in that order; junction bases with no gene match: 7. The CDR3 loop spans 14 amino acids. Germline CDR1 reads SGHRS; CDR2 reads YFSETQ.

The chain joins TRBV28 to TRBJ1-6; D not certain. The CDR3 has 14 residues. Germline V CDR1 and CDR2: MDHEN, SYDVKM. Trimming left V 6 bases short and J 2 bases short, with 8 bases between. This CDR3 is CASRLGTYNSPLHF. Written as DNA, the CDR3 is TGTGCCAGCAGGTTAGGCACCTATAATTCACCCCTCCACTTT.